This TCR beta chain emerged from a study of shared clonotypes between healthy human individuals. Findings and caveats of the study: Approximately 4.6% of naive CD4 clonotypes were common to a handful of donors.

Only CD45RO-negative cells positively selected for CCR7 counted as naive CD8 cells, so terminally differentiated effector memory CD45RA+ cells were excluded. The study drew all its donors from Caucasian adults living in Nashville, Tennessee. Libraries were prepared by immunoSEQ multiplex PCR; TCRdb keeps only in-frame clonotypes and omits some of them. The repertoire holds about 2,100,000 clones, with 85% to 95% as singletons. Unmatched junction bases numbered 7, after V lost 0 bases and J lost 7 bases. Germline loops: CDR1 SGDLS, CDR2 YYNGEE. The CDR3 extends over 15 amino acids. As regards this clone: Its antigen is still unknown.

This clonotype originated in a man aged 18 to 30 in good health. Some clones in this sample may be carry-over from other donors' samples. Sequencing was carried out using naive CD8+ T cells from PBMCs. V usage is TRBV9 and J usage is TRBJ2-1; 7 bases are shared with TRBD2. CDR3 amino acids: CASSVGAGPRNEQFF. The CDR3 DNA is TGTGCCAGCAGCGTAGGAGCGGGGCCCCGTAATGAGCAGTTCTTC.